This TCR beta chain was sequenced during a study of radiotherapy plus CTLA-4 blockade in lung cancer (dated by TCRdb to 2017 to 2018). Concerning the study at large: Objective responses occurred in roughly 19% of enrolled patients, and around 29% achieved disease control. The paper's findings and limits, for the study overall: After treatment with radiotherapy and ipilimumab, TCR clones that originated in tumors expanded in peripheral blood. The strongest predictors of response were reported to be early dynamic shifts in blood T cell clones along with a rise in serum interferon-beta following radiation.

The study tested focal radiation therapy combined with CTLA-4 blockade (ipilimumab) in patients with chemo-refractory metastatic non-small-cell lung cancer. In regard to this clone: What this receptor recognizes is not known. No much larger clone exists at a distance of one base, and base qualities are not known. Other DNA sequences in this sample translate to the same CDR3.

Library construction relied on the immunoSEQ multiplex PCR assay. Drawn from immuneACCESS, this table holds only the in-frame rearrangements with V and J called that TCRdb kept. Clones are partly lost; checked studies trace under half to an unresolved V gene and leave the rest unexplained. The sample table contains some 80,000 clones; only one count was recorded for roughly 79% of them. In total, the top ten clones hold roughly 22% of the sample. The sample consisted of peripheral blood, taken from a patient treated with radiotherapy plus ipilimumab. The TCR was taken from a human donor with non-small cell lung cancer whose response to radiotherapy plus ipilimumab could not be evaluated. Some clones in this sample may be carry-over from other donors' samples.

The DNA sequence is given as TGTGCCAGCAGCCTAGCGGGGGGGCCCTACAATGAGCAGTTCTTC. Its protein product is CASSLAGGPYNEQFF. The V gene is TRBV11-2 and the J gene is TRBJ2-1, with 12 bases in between that match TRBD2. There are 15 amino acids in the CDR3, from cysteine to phenylalanine inclusive. Only the CDR3 DNA is retained, 45 bases long and in frame from the first base. Based on the germline V gene, the CDR1 and CDR2 sequences are SGHAT and FQNNGV. Trimming leaves V shorter by 5 bases and J shorter by 2 bases, with the junction holding 1 base beyond the gene matches.